This entry features one TCR beta chain sequence. This specimen comes from a study of shared clonotypes between healthy human individuals. The CDR3 extends over 15 amino acids. The germline V gene encodes CDR1 SGDLS and CDR2 YYNGEE. V shed 4 bases, J shed 2 bases, and the junction held 3 bases outside the gene matches. TCRdb's copy holds only in-frame clones and misses some; the assay was immunoSEQ multiplex PCR. The sample carries approximately 2.4 million clones, roughly 95% recorded once. The receptor comes from a man between 18 and 29 years old in good health. The sample was naive CD4+ T cells sorted from blood. As to subset: CD45RA+ positively selected. The chain has TRBV9 and TRBJ1-2; 12 bases match TRBD1. The CDR3 region has the DNA TGTGCCAGCAGCATGGGACAGGGGGCGAACTATGGCTACACCTTC. Residues: CASSMGQGANYGYTF.